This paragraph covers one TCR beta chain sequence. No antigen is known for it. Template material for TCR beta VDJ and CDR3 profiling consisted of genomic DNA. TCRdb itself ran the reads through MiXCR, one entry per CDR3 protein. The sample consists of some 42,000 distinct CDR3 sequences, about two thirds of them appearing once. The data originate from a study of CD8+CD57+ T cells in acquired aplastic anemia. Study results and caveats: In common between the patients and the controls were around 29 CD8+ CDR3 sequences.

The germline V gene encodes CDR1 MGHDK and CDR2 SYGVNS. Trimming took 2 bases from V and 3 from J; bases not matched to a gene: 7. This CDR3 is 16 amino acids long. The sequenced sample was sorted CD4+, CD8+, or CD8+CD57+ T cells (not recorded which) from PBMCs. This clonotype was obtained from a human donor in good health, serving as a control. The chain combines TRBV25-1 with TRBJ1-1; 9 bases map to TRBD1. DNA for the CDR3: TGTGCCAGCAGTGAAGAGGGAAGGACAGGGGACACTGAAGCTTTCTTT. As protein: CASSEEGRTGDTEAFF.